This TCR beta chain emerged from a study of Ad26.COV2.S vaccination and SARS-CoV-2 variants. Treatment in this sample: 15 to 20 received Ad26.COV2.S at low or high dose, single or two shots; about 5 received placebo; per-sample allocation not given. All samples were drawn on day 63, counting from the first vaccine or placebo injection. This adult donor, from Boston, was 18-55 years old. General study points: It was reported that spike-specific CD8+ and CD4+ T cell responses were substantially broad after vaccination. Non-spike TCR breadth was similar in vaccine and placebo recipients. Recipients given vaccine exceeded placebo recipients in spike-specific TCR breadth.

V was pared by 4 bases and J by 10 bases, with 15 bases between. Germline V gives CDR1 SGHTS, CDR2 YDEGEE. The CDR3 has 13 residues. Data came from immunoSEQ multiplex PCR; TCRdb stores just in-frame clones and leaves some out. This table holds more than 300,000 clones, around 88% found once. About this clone itself: The antigen is not known.

The specimen was peripheral blood, collected in a trial of Ad26.COV2.S vaccine versus placebo. This sequence joins TRBV5-8 and TRBJ2-1; D is unresolved. This sequence was found in a person between 18 and 65 years old who received the Ad26.COV2.S COVID-19 vaccine or a placebo. The CDR3 nucleotides are TGTGCCAGCAGCCGGCCGGTGGCTCGAGAGCAGTTCTTC. Protein sequence: CASSRPVAREQFF.